The following is a T cell receptor (beta chain) sequence with its context. The source of the sample is a study of control samples from healthy donors and cancer patients. The table came from immunoSEQ multiplex PCR; TCRdb's copy has only in-frame clones and leaves some out. The table has tens of thousands of clones, about 86% seen once; the top ten hold 2.5% to 3%. Germline V gene sequence: CDR1 GTSNPN, CDR2 SVGIG (reference sequence). Trimming left V 0 bases short and J 2 bases short, with 7 bases between. The length of the CDR3 is 13 residues. V usage is TRBV30 and J usage is TRBJ1-2; D not certain. This clonotype was sampled from a woman between 50 and 59 years old with lung cancer. Sample: PBMCs. In nucleotides, the CDR3 is TGTGCCTGGAGTGTAACTGTGAACTATGGCTACACCTTC. It specifies CAWSVTVNYGYTF.